The 27 T cell receptor beta chains presented below share a single source sample, sequenced in a study of T cell changes during pregnancy in multiple sclerosis. Measured with immunoSEQ multiplex PCR; TCRdb has only the in-frame clones, and not every one. The top ten hold roughly 1.5% of the sample, which has 65,000 to 80,000 clones, approximately 90% seen once. The specimen comprised peripheral blood, sampled in the third trimester of pregnancy. The receptors derive from a female donor with multiple sclerosis, enrolled in a pregnancy study.

In its sample, this clone was seen once. The chain uses TRBV19 and TRBJ1-6; D is possibly TRBD1 (5 bases). Germline V lookup: CDR1 LNHDA, CDR2 SQIVND (reference sequence). Trimming left V 5 bases short and J 7 bases short, with 12 bases between. The CDR3 loop spans 14 amino acids. DNA of the CDR3: TGTGCCAGTAGTTCACCAGGGCCAAATTCACCCCTCCACTTT. Translation gives CASSSPGPNSPLHF.

The genes are TRBV30 and TRBJ2-7; no reliable D call. This CDR3 contains 12 residues. V dropped 0 bases and J dropped 4 bases, with 7 bases sitting between them. The germline CDR1 and CDR2 sequences are GTSNPN and SVGIG (reference sequence). CDR3 loop: CAWSVTRYEQYF. CDR3 bases: TGTGCCTGGAGTGTAACTCGGTACGAGCAGTACTTC.

The V and J genes are TRBV4-3 and TRBJ2-3; D might be TRBD1 (5 bases). CDR1 and CDR2 from the germline V gene are LGHNA and YSLEER. The V and J ends lost 0 bases and 7 bases respectively, with 8 bases between them. The length of the CDR3 is 13 residues. In DNA form, the CDR3 reads TGCGCCAGCAGCCAAGAACAGGAGTATACGCAGTATTTT. The encoded protein is CASSQEQEYTQYF.

The chain employs TRBV7-8 and TRBJ2-3; TRBD2 aligns across 10 bases. V was pared by 5 bases and J by 2 bases, with 4 bases of the junction left unmatched. The CDR3 is 15 amino acids. Germline CDR1 is SGHVS and CDR2 is FQNEAQ. CDR3 amino acids: CASSLSGGTTDTQYF. Written as DNA, the CDR3 is TGTGCCAGCAGCCTTAGCGGGGGGACCACAGATACGCAGTATTTT.

V and J are TRBV5-6 and TRBJ2-1; tentative D call: TRBD2 (6 bases). Germline CDR1 is SGHDT and CDR2 is YYEEEE. The CDR3 length is 13 residues. The V end lost 1 base, the J end lost 9 bases, and 11 bases lay between the germline ends. The CDR3 region has the DNA TGTGCCAGCAGCTTGTCGGGGCGGGGTGAGCAGTTCTTC. Protein: CASSLSGRGEQFF.

The chain recombines TRBV9 with TRBJ1-2; D is uncertain. The CDR3 loop spans 15 amino acids. Germline V gives CDR1 SGDLS, CDR2 YYNGEE. The V end was cut by 3 bases, the J end by 8 bases, with 20 bases between. The CDR3 nucleotides read TGTGCCAGCAGCGCCCATGATCGCAGCCGGCGGGGCTACACCTTC. This translates into CASSAHDRSRRGYTF.

The chain is built from TRBV5-1 and TRBJ2-4; TRBD1 agrees at 8 bases. Losses at the gene ends were 5 bases for V and 0 bases for J; bases not matched to a gene: 10. CDR1 is SGHRS, CDR2 YFSETQ, per germline. This CDR3 comprises 17 residues. DNA of the CDR3: TGCGCCAGCAGTTTCGACAGGGGCGAACTAGCCAAAAACATTCAGTACTTC. Amino acids: CASSFDRGELAKNIQYF.

The rearrangement links TRBV13 to TRBJ2-3; D is unclear. Germline loops: CDR1 PRHDT, CDR2 FYEKMQ (reference sequence). Deletions cut 5 bases from V and 4 bases from J, with 4 bases between. The CDR3 is 11 amino acids. CDR3 loop: CASSGADTQYF. In DNA form, the CDR3 reads TGTGCCAGCAGCGGAGCAGATACGCAGTATTTT.

This clone has more than one count but fewer than ten. The rearrangement links TRBV19 to TRBJ1-5, with unresolved D. The CDR3 runs to 14 residues. V was shortened by 8 bases and J by 6 bases, with 17 bases between the two germline ends. Germline lookup yields CDR1 LNHDA and CDR2 SQIVND (reference sequence). CDR3: CASETEPSRQPQHF. In DNA, the CDR3 is TGTGCCAGTGAAACCGAGCCAAGCCGTCAGCCCCAGCATTTT.

This clone rates as medium-sized. The chain has TRBV5-1 and TRBJ2-6; a possible D gene is TRBD2 (5 bases). The CDR3 contains 15 residues. CDR1 and CDR2 from the germline V gene are SGHRS and YFSETQ. V was pared by 5 bases and J by 2 bases, with 11 bases between. CDR3 in amino acids: CASSPWTPGANVLTF. The CDR3 DNA reads TGCGCCAGCAGTCCGTGGACTCCTGGGGCCAACGTCCTGACTTTC.

V is TRBV13 and J is TRBJ1-5; TRBD1 matches at 9 bases. With V trimmed by 6 bases and J by 0 bases, 15 bases remained unmatched. The CDR3 length is 19 residues. CDR1 is PRHDT and CDR2 is FYEKMQ in the germline V gene (reference sequence). CDR3 loop: CASRRDRAFGNYSNQPQHF. The CDR3 bases are TGTGCCAGCAGAAGGGACAGGGCCTTCGGGAACTATAGCAATCAGCCCCAGCATTTT. The full variable domain, its missing parts supplied by reference TRBV13 and TRBJ1-5, is AAGVIQSPRHLIKEKRETATLKCYPIPRHDTVYWYQQGPGQDPQFLISFYEKMQSDKGSIPDRFSAQQFSDYHSELNMSSLELGDSALYFCASRRDRAFGNYSNQPQHFGDGTRLSIL.

This clone has only a few counts. CDR3 DNA sequence: TGTGCCATCAGTGACCAGGGACAGGGGCAGCTTCATGGCTACACCTTC. Translation: CAISDQGQGQLHGYTF. V and J are TRBV10-3 and TRBJ1-2; 10 nucleotides align to TRBD1. The CDR3 consists of 16 residues. Germline V gives CDR1 ENHRY, CDR2 SYGVKD. The trim removed 3 bases at V and 6 bases at J, leaving 10 bases unmatched.

The CDR3 sequence: CASSSASDWNTEAFF. Here the CDR3 DNA reads TGTGCCAGCAGCTCAGCCTCGGACTGGAACACTGAAGCTTTCTTT. The chain uses TRBV11-2 and TRBJ1-1; the D is unclear. Germline lookup yields CDR1 SGHAT and CDR2 FQNNGV. There are 15 residues in the CDR3. Trimming pared 4 bases from V and 1 base from J, leaving 13 bases between.

The V gene is TRBV6-5, the J gene TRBJ2-7; the D gene is possibly TRBD2 (6 bases). The CDR3 has 15 residues. The V and J ends lost 0 bases and 3 bases respectively, with 12 bases between them. Germline values: CDR1 MNHEY, CDR2 SVGAGI. CDR3 DNA sequence: TGTGCCAGCAGTTACTCTTCACGGGGAGGCTACGAGCAGTACTTC. The encoded protein is CASSYSSRGGYEQYF.

Written as DNA, the CDR3 is TGCGCCAGCAGTGACTACCTTCAAGAGACCCAGTACTTC. Translated: CASSDYLQETQYF. The chain employs TRBV10-1 and TRBJ2-5; no clear D. V dropped 3 bases and J dropped 2 bases, with 7 bases sitting between them. CDR3 length equals 13 residues. The V gene's germline CDR1 is WNHNN and CDR2 SYGVQD (reference sequence).

This chain joins TRBV4-2 and TRBJ2-3; 9 bases line up with TRBD2. The CDR3 consists of 16 residues. Per germline, CDR1 LGHNA and CDR2 YNFKEQ. V shed 1 base and J 3 bases; nucleotides not matched to a gene: 5. CDR3 amino acids: CASSQAAGGPTDTQYF. CDR3 DNA: TGTGCCAGCAGCCAAGCTGCGGGAGGGCCGACAGATACGCAGTATTTT.

A few counts support this clone. The chain recombines TRBV5-4 with TRBJ2-3, with 10 bases fitting TRBD2. With 3 bases clipped from V and 7 bases from J, the junction kept 8 bases outside the gene matches. The CDR3 totals 15 residues. Germline values: CDR1 SGHNT, CDR2 YYREEE (reference sequence). CDR3 sequence (DNA): TGTGCCAGCAGCTCCTACGGACTAGCGGAAAATACGCAGTATTTT. This encodes CASSSYGLAENTQYF. Looking up the rest from reference TRBV5-4 and TRBJ2-3 gives the full variable domain: ETGVTQSPTHLIKTRGQQVTLRCSSQSGHNTVSWYQQALGQGPQFIFQYYREEENGRGNFPPRFSGLQFPNYSSELNVNALELDDSALYLCASSSYGLAENTQYFGPGTRLTVL.

The chain joins TRBV30 to TRBJ1-3; a possible D gene is TRBD1 (6 bases). V was cut by 4 bases and J by 4 bases, with 26 bases left in between. The CDR3 extends over 18 amino acids. Per germline, CDR1 GTSNPN and CDR2 SVGIG (reference sequence). CDR3: CAWTGTTQNRRSGNTIYF. CDR3 bases: TGTGCCTGGACCGGGACAACCCAAAACAGAAGGTCCGGAAACACCATATATTTT.

The J gene is TRBJ1-5, the V gene TRBV15; D gene ambiguous. The germline CDR1 and CDR2 sequences are LNHNV and YYDKDF (reference sequence). The CDR3 is 17 residues long. Trimming removed 0 bases at V and 4 bases at J, with 16 bases between. This CDR3 is CATSRDRAGQLNQPQHF. DNA for the CDR3: TGTGCCACCAGCAGAGATCGTGCTGGGCAGCTAAATCAGCCCCAGCATTTT.

The J gene is TRBJ1-4, the V gene TRBV5-1, with D possibly being TRBD1 (5 bases). Germline-derived CDR1 and CDR2 are SGHRS and YFSETQ. V lost 2 bases, J lost 0 bases, and 5 bases lay in between. The CDR3 has 14 amino acids. Here the CDR3 reads CASSLGATNEKLFF. The CDR3 bases are TGCGCCAGCAGCTTAGGGGCAACTAATGAAAAACTGTTTTTT. The full variable domain, its missing parts supplied by reference TRBV5-1 and TRBJ1-4, is KAGVTQTPRYLIKTRGQQVTLSCSPISGHRSVSWYQQTPGQGLQFLFEYFSETQRNKGNFPGRFSGRQFSNSRSEMNVSTLELGDSALYLCASSLGATNEKLFFGSGTQLSVL.

The CDR3 here is CASSSDRMDALANYGYTF. As DNA, the CDR3 is TGTGCCAGCAGCTCAGACAGGATGGATGCCTTGGCTAACTATGGCTACACCTTC. The chain recombines TRBV5-4 with TRBJ1-2; the D gene is possibly TRBD1 (6 bases). This CDR3 spans 18 amino acids. Trimming left V 3 bases short and J 0 bases short, with 21 bases between. Germline CDR1 reads SGHNT; CDR2 reads YYREEE (reference sequence).

V is TRBV6-1 and J is TRBJ1-1, with D possibly matching TRBD1 (6 bases). The CDR3 has 16 amino acids. Trimming cost V 2 bases and J 4 bases, with 17 bases left between them. The V gene's germline CDR1 is MNHNS and CDR2 SASEGT. CDR3 sequence (DNA): TGTGCCAGCAGTGAACTTAGGACAGTGATGGGCACTGAAGCTTTCTTT. This codes for CASSELRTVMGTEAFF.

In its sample, this clone was seen once. The CDR3 DNA sequence: TGTGCCAGCAGCTTAATAGGGACAGGGGCCTACGAGCAGTACTTC. This translates into CASSLIGTGAYEQYF. The chain combines TRBV7-9 with TRBJ2-7, with 10 bases identical to TRBD1. In germline, CDR1 is SEHNR, CDR2 FQNEAQ (reference sequence). The CDR3 is 15 residues long. V was pared by 2 bases and J by 2 bases, with 3 bases of the junction left unmatched. The whole variable domain, filled in from reference TRBV7-9 and TRBJ2-7, reads DTGVSQNPRHKITKRGQNVTFRCDPISEHNRLYWYRQTLGQGPEFLTYFQNEAQLEKSRLLSDRFSAERPKGSFSTLEIQRTEQGDSAMYLCASSLIGTGAYEQYFGPGTRLTVT.

The chain is built from TRBV6-5 and TRBJ2-7, with 11 bases lining up with TRBD2. Germline assignment: CDR1 MNHEY and CDR2 SVGAGI. The CDR3 length is 14 residues. Trimming cost V 7 bases and J 3 bases; bases outside gene matches: 5. The CDR3: CASIGLAGRYEQYF. The DNA of the CDR3 is TGTGCCAGCATCGGACTAGCGGGCCGCTACGAGCAGTACTTC.

CDR3 DNA: TGCGCCAGCAGCAAACGACAGGGAGGCACTGAAGCTTTCTTT. Its translation is CASSKRQGGTEAFF. V is TRBV5-1 and J is TRBJ1-1; 7 bases are shared with TRBD1. The CDR3 is 14 residues long. Germline CDR1 and CDR2: SGHRS and YFSETQ. Trimming cost V 4 bases and J 4 bases; bases outside gene matches: 7.

The chain carries TRBV6-1 and TRBJ2-7, with D perhaps TRBD1 (9 bases). CDR1 is MNHNS and CDR2 is SASEGT in the germline V gene. V lost 6 bases to trimming and J lost 4 bases, with 19 bases between them. The CDR3 consists of 15 residues. The CDR3 coding sequence is TGTGCCAGCAGCCCGGGGGGGACAGGGCTATACGAGCAGTACTTC. Translated, it gives CASSPGGTGLYEQYF.

The rearrangement joins TRBV6-6 to TRBJ1-2; D is ambiguous. The germline CDR1 and CDR2 sequences are MNHNY and SVGAGI (reference sequence). V was trimmed by 0 bases and J by 3 bases, leaving 8 bases between them. The CDR3 has 14 residues. Here the CDR3 reads CASSYSGTDYGYTF. For the CDR3, the DNA is TGTGCCAGCAGTTACTCGGGCACTGACTATGGCTACACCTTC.